This TCR beta chain was found in a study of cytomegalovirus exposure and HLA in healthy donors. At the level of the study: As released early, the data held 70 million to 95 million unique TCRs from HLA-typed donors. Regarding the study as a whole: TCR beta chains numbering under 200 were designated cytomegalovirus-associated. Some V segments (TRBV6-2 and TRBV6-3 among them) were excluded as indistinguishable.

As regards this clone: Its antigen is as yet unknown.

In the PCR, 60 Vbeta and 13 Jbeta primers were used. Produced via immunoSEQ multiplex PCR; TCRdb's table is partial and in-frame only. The table for this sample gives 130,000 to 150,000 clones. The length of the CDR3 is 14 residues. Trimming pared 3 bases from V and 0 bases from J, leaving 9 bases between. Germline V CDR1 and CDR2: SGHRS, YFSETQ. The chain employs TRBV5-1 and TRBJ1-1, with D hard to call. This TCR came from a male donor in good health and CMV-seronegative. The sequencing sample was made of PBMCs. This CDR3 reads CASSYTGMNTEAFF. CDR3 DNA: TGCGCCAGCAGCTACACGGGTATGAACACTGAAGCTTTCTTT.